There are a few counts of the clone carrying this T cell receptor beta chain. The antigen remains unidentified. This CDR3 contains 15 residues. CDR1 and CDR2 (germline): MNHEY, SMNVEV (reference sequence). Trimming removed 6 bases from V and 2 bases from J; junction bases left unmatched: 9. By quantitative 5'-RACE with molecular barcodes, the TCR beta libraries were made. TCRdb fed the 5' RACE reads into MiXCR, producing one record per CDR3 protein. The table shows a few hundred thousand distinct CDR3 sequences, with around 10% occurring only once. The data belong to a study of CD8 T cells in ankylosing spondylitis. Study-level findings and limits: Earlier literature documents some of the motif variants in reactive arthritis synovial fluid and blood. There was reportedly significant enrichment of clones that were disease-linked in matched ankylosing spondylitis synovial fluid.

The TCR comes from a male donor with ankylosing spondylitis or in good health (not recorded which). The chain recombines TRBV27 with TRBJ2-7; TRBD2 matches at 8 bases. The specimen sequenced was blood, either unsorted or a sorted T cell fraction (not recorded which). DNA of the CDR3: TGTGCCAGCAGCCCCGGTAGCGGGAAAACCTACGAGCAGTACTTC. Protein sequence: CASSPGSGKTYEQYF.